The 23 T cell receptor beta chains in this list originate from one sample, sequenced in a study of shared clonotypes between healthy human individuals. Generated by immunoSEQ multiplex PCR, the TCRdb table keeps only in-frame clones and is missing some. The sample contains some 510,000 clones, 75% to 85% of which appear only once. The sequenced sample consisted of PBMCs. The source of these receptors is a woman aged 40 to 49 in good health. Some clones in this sample may be carry-over from other donors' samples.

This clone has just one count. The V gene is TRBV11-2, the J gene TRBJ1-2; TRBD1 might be the D (5 bases). The CDR3 has 13 amino acids. CDR1 SGHAT and CDR2 FQNNGV come from the germline V gene. V was pared by 3 bases and J by 6 bases, with 11 bases between. DNA for the CDR3: TGTGCCAGCAGCTTTGCAGGGTTCAATGGCTACACCTTC. As protein: CASSFAGFNGYTF. Full variable domain (missing parts from reference TRBV11-2 and TRBJ1-2): EAGVAQSPRYKIIEKRQSVAFWCNPISGHATLYWYQQILGQGPKLLIQFQNNGVVDDSQLPKDRFSAERLKGVDSTLKIQPAKLEDSAVYLCASSFAGFNGYTFGSGTRLTVV.

This clone was seen a single time. The CDR3 bases are TGTGCCAGCAGTGAATCACTTTCGTTGGGGGGGAACACTGAAGCTTTCTTT. Residues: CASSESLSLGGNTEAFF. This chain links TRBV6-1 with TRBJ1-1; the D gene is possibly TRBD1 (5 bases). Trimming took 2 bases from V and 1 from J, leaving 17 bases between them. The CDR3 totals 17 residues. Germline CDR1 reads MNHNS; CDR2 reads SASEGT.

The chain is built from TRBV4-1 and TRBJ1-5; D perhaps matches TRBD1 (6 bases). This CDR3 contains 15 residues. V dropped 3 bases and J dropped 1 base, with 10 bases sitting between them. Per the germline V gene, CDR1 is MGHRA and CDR2 is YSYEKL. The DNA of the CDR3 is TGCGCCAGCAGCCATCCCGACAGGAGCAATCAGCCCCAGCATTTT. Translation: CASSHPDRSNQPQHF.

Of note for this clone: The same CDR3 can be traced to other DNA sequences in this sample. This rearrangement joins TRBV15 to TRBJ1-5; D unresolved. Germline V gives CDR1 LNHNV, CDR2 YYDKDF (reference sequence). Trimming stripped 0 bases from V and 3 bases from J, with 9 bases between. This CDR3 comprises 15 residues. CDR3 sequence reads: CATSRDTGSNQPQHF. The DNA for the CDR3 is TGTGCCACCAGCAGAGATACGGGATCCAATCAGCCCCAGCATTTT.

The V and J genes are TRBV5-1 and TRBJ2-7, with TRBD2 as a possible D gene (6 bases). Between the trimmed V and J ends, which lost 0 bases and 6 bases, there was a span of 13 bases. The CDR3 is 14 amino acids. From germline, CDR1 is SGHRS and CDR2 YFSETQ. DNA of the CDR3: TGCGCCAGCAGCTTGGTCGCAGGAGGGGTCGAGCAGTACTTC. Its translation is CASSLVAGGVEQYF.

The chain carries TRBV5-1 and TRBJ2-2; TRBD2 matches at 8 bases. The CDR3 contains 15 residues. Germline CDR1 reads SGHRS; CDR2 reads YFSETQ. Trimming took 5 bases from V and 1 from J; bases not matched to a gene: 4. CDR3 amino acids: CASSAAGVNTGELFF. The DNA of the CDR3 is TGCGCCAGCAGTGCAGCGGGAGTGAACACCGGGGAGCTGTTTTTT.

V usage is TRBV11-2 and J usage is TRBJ1-2, with 10 positions matching TRBD1. The germline CDR1 and CDR2 sequences are SGHAT and FQNNGV. The CDR3 loop spans 15 amino acids. With V trimmed by 3 bases and J by 7 bases, 8 bases remained unmatched. CDR3 nucleotide sequence: TGTGCCAGCAGCTTCCGGGACAGGGGAGGCGGTGGCTACACCTTC. Amino acids: CASSFRDRGGGGYTF.

The chain recombines TRBV29-1 with TRBJ2-7; D unclear. There are 13 residues in the CDR3. Trimming took off 1 base at V and 7 bases at J, with 14 bases between the two ends. Per germline, CDR1 SQVTM and CDR2 ANQGSEA. This CDR3 is CSVEGLPAGEQYF. The CDR3 DNA reads TGCAGCGTTGAAGGTCTCCCGGCTGGTGAGCAGTACTTC.

This clone was observed a single time. CDR3 amino acids: CASSPPVGVSYGYTF. The CDR3 DNA is TGTGCCAGCAGTCCCCCGGTGGGGGTTAGCTATGGCTACACCTTC. The chain recombines TRBV6-1 with TRBJ1-2, with D perhaps TRBD1 (5 bases). V gave up 5 bases and J gave up 4 bases, with 17 bases separating them. Germline CDR1 MNHNS, CDR2 SASEGT. The CDR3 extends over 15 amino acids.

This rearrangement joins TRBV27 to TRBJ2-7; tentatively, D is TRBD2 (6 bases). CDR1 is MNHEY and CDR2 is SMNVEV in the germline V gene (reference sequence). V dropped 8 bases and J dropped 4 bases, with 12 bases sitting between them. The CDR3 has 12 amino acids. The CDR3 loop is CASRSGGYEQYF. The CDR3 region has the DNA TGTGCCAGCCGTTCCGGAGGGTACGAGCAGTACTTC.

CDR3 DNA: TGTGCCAGCAGCTTAGATGCAGGGCCTGGAAACACCATATATTTT. Its translation: CASSLDAGPGNTIYF. The genes are TRBV7-9 and TRBJ1-3, with a possible D match to TRBD1 (5 bases). The V gene's germline CDR1 is SEHNR and CDR2 FQNEAQ (reference sequence). V lost 1 base and J lost 2, with 9 bases in between. CDR3 length: 15 residues.

The V and J genes are TRBV5-1 and TRBJ2-3, with TRBD2 identical over 7 bases. Germline lookup yields CDR1 SGHRS and CDR2 YFSETQ. The ends lost 3 bases at V and 5 bases at J; junction bases unmatched: 3. This CDR3 is 13 amino acids long. CDR3 coding DNA: TGCGCCAGCAGCTGGGGACTAAAAGATACGCAGTATTTT. This translates into CASSWGLKDTQYF.

This clone was seen a single time. This chain links TRBV27 with TRBJ1-1; D not certain. V lost 2 bases and J 1 base, leaving 8 bases between the germline ends. The germline CDR1 and CDR2 sequences are MNHEY and SMNVEV (reference sequence). This CDR3 spans 14 amino acids. The CDR3 DNA follows: TGTGCCAGCAGTTTAAATGGGCAGAACACTGAAGCTTTCTTT. The encoded protein is CASSLNGQNTEAFF.

The genes are TRBV7-6 and TRBJ1-4; the D gene is possibly TRBD1 (5 bases). There are 15 residues in the CDR3. Germline loops: CDR1 SGHVS, CDR2 FNYEAQ. V lost 1 base and J 3 bases, leaving 9 bases between the germline ends. The CDR3 sequence is CASSLGGTANEKLFF. CDR3 nucleotide sequence: TGTGCCAGCAGCTTAGGCGGGACTGCTAATGAAAAACTGTTTTTT.

The chain recombines TRBV2 with TRBJ2-1; 12 positions agree with TRBD2. V shed 5 bases, J shed 7 bases, and the junction held 6 bases outside the gene matches. Germline V gives CDR1 SNHLY, CDR2 FYNNEI. CDR3 length equals 15 residues. The CDR3 nucleotides are TGTGCCAGCAGTCCGACTAGCGGGAGTGTGAATGAGCAGTTCTTC. Protein: CASSPTSGSVNEQFF. The complete variable domain, with remaining parts taken from reference TRBV2 and TRBJ2-1, reads EPEVTQTPSHQVTQMGQEVILRCVPISNHLYFYWYRQILGQKVEFLVSFYNNEISEKSEIFDDQFSVERPDGSNFTLKIRSTKLEDSAMYFCASSPTSGSVNEQFFGPGTRLTVL.

V is TRBV29-1 and J is TRBJ1-3; TRBD1 is a possible D gene (5 bases). This CDR3 has 14 residues. Germline lookup yields CDR1 SQVTM and CDR2 ANQGSEA. The V gene lost 4 bases and the J gene lost 3 bases, with 13 bases spanning the gap. CDR3 sequence: CSVGAGVIGNTIYF. CDR3 coding DNA: TGCAGCGTTGGGGCGGGGGTTATTGGAAACACCATATATTTT.

V usage is TRBV11-2 and J usage is TRBJ2-7; 13 bases match TRBD2. This CDR3 has 16 amino acids. Trimming cost V 2 bases and J 2 bases; bases outside gene matches: 3. The germline V gene encodes CDR1 SGHAT and CDR2 FQNNGV. CDR3 sequence (DNA): TGTGCCAGCAGCTTACAGGGACTAGCGGGGACCTACGAGCAGTACTTC. Translation: CASSLQGLAGTYEQYF.

J is TRBJ1-1 and V is TRBV6-6, with D maybe TRBD1 (5 bases). The V end was cut by 6 bases, the J end by 4 bases, with 18 bases between. The germline gives CDR1 MNHNY, CDR2 SVGAGI (reference sequence). The CDR3 contains 15 residues. The CDR3 is CASSPIGALGTEAFF. The CDR3 nucleotides are TGTGCCAGCAGCCCGATTGGGGCGTTGGGCACTGAAGCTTTCTTT.

The rearrangement joins TRBV30 to TRBJ1-2, with TRBD1 identical over 7 bases. Germline V gene data show CDR1 as GTSNPN and CDR2 as SVGIG (reference sequence). V trimming: 8 bases; J trimming: 3 bases; junction bases outside the gene matches: 6. The CDR3 extends over 12 amino acids. In DNA form, the CDR3 reads TGTGCCCGCCGGGACAGCCACTATGGCTACACCTTC. It encodes CARRDSHYGYTF.

V and J are TRBV5-5 and TRBJ1-5; possibly TRBD1 for D (5 bases). V lost 10 bases, J lost 7 bases, and 33 bases lay in between. The CDR3 consists of 18 residues. Germline V CDR1 and CDR2: SGHKS, YYEKEE (reference sequence). CDR3 residues: CALFTASDPRAGGQPQHF. The CDR3 region has the DNA TGTGCCCTCTTCACCGCGAGCGACCCACGGGCCGGGGGACAGCCCCAGCATTTT.

This sequence joins TRBV18 and TRBJ2-1; TRBD2 matches 9 bases. CDR1 is KGHSH and CDR2 is LQKENI in the germline V gene. This CDR3 is built from 16 residues. The ends lost 2 bases at V and 1 base at J; junction bases unmatched: 3. The CDR3 coding sequence is TGTGCCAGCTCACCAGAGACTAGCGGATCCTACAATGAGCAGTTCTTC. This codes for CASSPETSGSYNEQFF. Complete variable domain (other parts from reference TRBV18 and TRBJ2-1): NAGVMQNPRHLVRRRGQEARLRCSPMKGHSHVYWYRQLPEEGLKFMVYLQKENIIDESGMPKERFSAEFPKEGPSILRIQQVVRGDSAAYFCASSPETSGSYNEQFFGPGTRLTVL.

The J gene is TRBJ2-1, the V gene TRBV28; 7 nucleotides agree with TRBD2. Germline V gene lookup returns CDR1 MDHEN and CDR2 SYDVKM. This CDR3 is built from 15 residues. The V segment lost 3 bases and the J segment 6 bases; nucleotides outside the gene matches: 8. The DNA for the CDR3 is TGTGCCAGCAGTTTGTGGGAGGGCCTGTCCAATGAGCAGTTCTTC. Translated, it gives CASSLWEGLSNEQFF.

The V call is TRBV5-5, the J call TRBJ1-2; D is uncertain. Trimming shortened V by 3 bases and J by 0 bases, and 15 bases separated the two germline ends. Germline CDR1 is SGHKS and CDR2 is YYEKEE (reference sequence). The CDR3 runs 16 residues. The CDR3 loop is CASSSTSYLANYGYTF. The CDR3 coding sequence is TGTGCCAGCAGCTCTACATCTTACTTAGCTAACTATGGCTACACCTTC. The variable domain in full, completed from reference TRBV5-5 and TRBJ1-2, reads DAGVTQSPTHLIKTRGQQVTLRCSPISGHKSVSWYQQVLGQGPQFIFQYYEKEERGRGNFPDRFSARQFPNYSSELNVNALLLGDSALYLCASSSTSYLANYGYTFGSGTRLTVV.